Below are 9 T cell receptor beta chains sequenced from a single sample in a study of sequential checkpoint blockade in melanoma. Here immunoSEQ multiplex PCR was the method, and the copy in TCRdb shows in-frame clones only, minus some. Seen here are 13,000 or so clones, 25% to 35% observed once, and the top ten hold 15% to 20%. The treatment is: randomized to nivolumab then ipilimumab (arm A) or the reverse (arm B). The source was tumor tissue (inferred from file names), collected from a patient given nivolumab and ipilimumab in sequence. The receptors originated from a human donor with melanoma.

The chain carries TRBV28 and TRBJ2-1, with 9 nucleotides matching TRBD1. The CDR3 covers 15 residues. V lost 2 bases and J lost 6; bases outside the gene matches: 5. Germline values: CDR1 MDHEN, CDR2 SYDVKM. The CDR3 region has the DNA TGTGCCAGCAGTTTAACGGACAGGGGTCTCAATGAGCAGTTCTTC. Protein: CASSLTDRGLNEQFF.

This chain connects TRBV23-1 to TRBJ2-7, with D tentatively TRBD1 (6 bases). TRBV23-1 is filed as an ORF, its function uncertain. The V gene lost 6 bases and the J gene lost 1 base, with 10 bases spanning the gap. This CDR3 contains 13 residues. The CDR3: CASSLGGSYEQYF. For the CDR3, the DNA is TGCGCCAGCAGCTTAGGGGGTTCCTACGAGCAGTACTTC.

The gene calls are TRBV18 and TRBJ2-7; 8 bases map to TRBD2. CDR1 is KGHSH and CDR2 is LQKENI in the germline V gene. The CDR3 covers 15 residues. V trimming: 2 bases; J trimming: 7 bases; junction bases outside the gene matches: 10. CDR3 residues: CASSPASGGPWEQYF. CDR3 DNA: TGTGCCAGCTCACCAGCAAGCGGGGGACCATGGGAGCAGTACTTC. Supplemented by reference TRBV18 and TRBJ2-7, the full variable domain reads NAGVMQNPRHLVRRRGQEARLRCSPMKGHSHVYWYRQLPEEGLKFMVYLQKENIIDESGMPKERFSAEFPKEGPSILRIQQVVRGDSAAYFCASSPASGGPWEQYFGPGTRLTVT.

A word on this clone: In the same sample, other DNA sequences code for this CDR3. The chain has TRBV29-1 and TRBJ1-5; 8 bases are a match to TRBD1. The germline V gene encodes CDR1 SQVTM and CDR2 ANQGSEA. V lost 4 bases to trimming and J lost 7 bases; unmatched junction nucleotides: 3. The CDR3 runs 12 residues. Here the CDR3 reads CSVGQGRQPQHF. CDR3 DNA: TGCAGCGTTGGACAGGGGAGGCAGCCCCAGCATTTT.

The rearrangement links TRBV11-3 to TRBJ1-2, with unresolved D. Germline CDR1 SGHNT, CDR2 YENEEA. Deletions cut 3 bases from V and 1 base from J, with 12 bases between. The CDR3 runs 15 residues. CDR3 in amino acids: CASSLLTSHNYGYTF. The CDR3 region has the DNA TGTGCCAGCAGCTTGTTGACTTCGCATAACTATGGCTACACCTTC.

This clone was detected ten times or more. The DNA for the CDR3 is TGTGCCAGCAGCTTTTCGGGCAGGGATAACTATGGCTACACCTTC. This translates into CASSFSGRDNYGYTF. V gene TRBV11-3 combines with J gene TRBJ1-2, with D possibly matching TRBD1 (5 bases). CDR1 and CDR2 from the germline V gene are SGHNT and YENEEA. The CDR3 is made up of 15 amino acids. V was clipped by 3 bases and J by 1 base, with 12 bases between them.

CDR3 DNA sequence: TGTGCCAGCAGTTACTCTAGGACAGGGGGCACCGGGGAGCTGTTTTTT. Translating gives CASSYSRTGGTGELFF. This chain links TRBV6-8 with TRBJ2-2, with TRBD1 identical over 10 bases. Trimming removed 0 bases from V and 4 bases from J; junction bases left unmatched: 2. Germline V gene data show CDR1 as MNHGY and CDR2 as SAAAGT. This CDR3 is built from 16 residues.

In DNA, the CDR3 is TGTGCCACCGCTCCGACACCCAGCTCCTACAATGAGCAGTTCTTC. Protein product: CATAPTPSSYNEQFF. This chain uses TRBV19 with TRBJ2-1; D gene ambiguous. Germline lookup yields CDR1 LNHDA and CDR2 SQIVND (reference sequence). With 10 bases removed from V and 0 bases from J, the gap between germline ends came to 16 bases. The CDR3 spans 15 residues. Combining the CDR3 with reference TRBV19 and TRBJ2-1 gives the whole variable domain DGGITQSPKYLFRKEGQNVTLSCEQNLNHDAMYWYRQDPGQGLRLIYYSQIVNDFQKGDIAEGYSVSREKKESFPLTVTSAQKNPTAFYLCATAPTPSSYNEQFFGPGTRLTVL.

This clone has more than one count but fewer than ten. The chain links TRBV6-8 to TRBJ1-2; 9 bases match TRBD1. There are 16 residues in the CDR3. CDR1 and CDR2 (germline): MNHGY, SAAAGT. The V and J ends lost 5 bases and 3 bases, in that order; junction bases with no gene match: 10. CDR3 DNA: TGTGCCAGCAGTGTGCGACCGGGACAGGGTTACTATGGCTACACCTTC. Its protein is CASSVRPGQGYYGYTF.